Below are 32 T cell receptor beta chains sequenced from a single sample in a study of T cell responses to AZD1222 COVID-19 vaccine. Clones were sequenced by immunoSEQ multiplex PCR, and TCRdb holds only the in-frame ones, with some missing. The repertoire consists of about 120,000 clones, with about 90% occurring once and the leading ten covering around 8%. The material was peripheral blood, obtained 28 days after the second AZD1222 dose. These receptors were obtained from an adult who received the AZD1222 COVID-19 vaccine.

The genes are TRBV7-6 and TRBJ2-3; D is unclear. The CDR3 sequence is 14 residues long. Trimming took 3 bases from V and 1 from J, leaving 8 bases between them. Looked up from germline, CDR1 is SGHVS and CDR2 is FNYEAQ. The CDR3 protein is CASSFSDGTDTQYF. CDR3 coding DNA: TGTGCCAGCAGCTTTTCGGACGGCACAGATACGCAGTATTTT.

V gene TRBV3-1 (or the pseudogene TRBV3-2) combines with J gene TRBJ1-2; D not resolved. Trimming took off 1 base at V and 4 bases at J, with 10 bases between the two ends. The CDR3 sequence is 14 residues long. Germline assignment: CDR1 LGHDT and CDR2 YNNKEL (reference sequence). CDR3 amino acids: CASSQVSGSYGYTF. The CDR3 bases are TGTGCCAGCAGCCAAGTCTCAGGCAGCTATGGCTACACCTTC.

This rearrangement joins TRBV28 to TRBJ2-7; 12 bases agree with TRBD2. Germline trimming cut 4 bases from V and 4 bases from J; bases unmatched to any gene: 5. Per the germline V gene, CDR1 is MDHEN and CDR2 is SYDVKM. The CDR3 extends over 15 amino acids. CDR3 sequence: CASSSLAGGSYEQYF. The CDR3 region has the DNA TGTGCCAGCAGTTCACTAGCGGGGGGCTCTTACGAGCAGTACTTC. Full variable domain (outside the CDR3, taken from reference TRBV28 and TRBJ2-7): DVKVTQSSRYLVKRTGEKVFLECVQDMDHENMFWYRQDPGLGLRLIYFSYDVKMKEKGDIPEGYSVSREKKERFSLILESASTNQTSMYLCASSSLAGGSYEQYFGPGTRLTVT.

This chain joins TRBV12-3 or TRBV12-4 and TRBJ2-1; D gene unclear. The CDR3 runs to 13 residues. Trimming removed 6 bases at V and 4 bases at J, with 10 bases between. The CDR3 loop reads CASREQKYNEQFF. The DNA for the CDR3 is TGTGCCAGCAGGGAGCAGAAGTACAATGAGCAGTTCTTC.

The chain joins TRBV27 to TRBJ2-1, with 15 positions matching TRBD2. The germline CDR1 and CDR2 sequences are MNHEY and SMNVEV (reference sequence). Trimming removed 6 bases from V and 7 bases from J; junction bases left unmatched: 19. This CDR3 has 20 residues. Written as DNA, the CDR3 is TGTGCCAGCAGGCGAGAAACGGGACTAGCGGGGGGTCTGAATATGAATGAGCAGTTCTTC. This gives the protein CASRRETGLAGGLNMNEQFF.

The chain carries TRBV7-2 and TRBJ1-2; no firm D call. Germline CDR1 is SGHTA and CDR2 is FQGNSA. The germline V and J ends were trimmed by 2 bases and 5 bases, with 12 bases remaining between them. This CDR3 spans 14 amino acids. CDR3 nucleotide sequence: TGTGCCAGCAGCTTACTTTGGAGAAGGTATGGCTACACCTTC. Its protein is CASSLLWRRYGYTF.

The CDR3 reads CSASWEGRDTQYF. CDR3 in DNA: TGCAGTGCTAGTTGGGAGGGGCGAGATACGCAGTATTTT. This rearrangement joins TRBV20-1 to TRBJ2-3; 7 bases line up with TRBD2. Looked up from germline, CDR1 is DFQATT and CDR2 is SNEGSKA (reference sequence). The junction had 5 bases not matched to a gene; V was cut back by 3 bases and J by 5 bases. This CDR3 region has 13 residues.

The J gene is TRBJ1-2, the V gene TRBV2; D not certain. Trimming took off 4 bases at V and 8 bases at J, with 14 bases between the two ends. CDR1 and CDR2 from the germline V gene are SNHLY and FYNNEI. There are 13 residues in the CDR3. The CDR3 sequence is CASSGEALGGYTF. Written as DNA, the CDR3 is TGTGCCAGCAGTGGTGAGGCCCTGGGGGGCTACACCTTC.

The CDR3 coding sequence is TGCGCCAGCAGCTCGACACTAGTCCCCAATGAGCAGTTCTTC. Its translation: CASSSTLVPNEQFF. This chain connects TRBV5-1 to TRBJ2-1, with D maybe TRBD2 (5 bases). Looked up from germline, CDR1 is SGHRS and CDR2 is YFSETQ. CDR3 length equals 14 residues. V dropped 3 bases and J dropped 6 bases, with 13 bases sitting between them.

The chain is built from TRBV25-1 and TRBJ1-2, with D possibly being TRBD1 (5 bases). CDR1 MGHDK and CDR2 SYGVNS come from the germline V gene. V was pared by 1 base and J by 8 bases, with 14 bases between. This CDR3 contains 14 residues. The CDR3 spells CASSEFRQGEGYTF. In DNA form, the CDR3 reads TGTGCCAGCAGTGAATTTCGGCAGGGAGAAGGCTACACCTTC.

Comment on this clone: Different DNA sequences within this sample yield the same CDR3. This chain joins TRBV29-1 and TRBJ1-1, with D possibly TRBD1 on 6 matching bases. Germline V gene lookup returns CDR1 SQVTM and CDR2 ANQGSEA. The CDR3 runs to 13 residues. V was trimmed by 4 bases and J by 0 bases, leaving 9 bases between them. The CDR3: CSVVRGLNTEAFF. In nucleotides, the CDR3 is TGCAGCGTTGTTAGGGGGTTGAACACTGAAGCTTTCTTT. The whole variable domain, remainder taken from reference TRBV29-1 and TRBJ1-1, is SAVISQKPSRDICQRGTSLTIQCQVDSQVTMMFWYRQQPGQSLTLIATANQGSEATYESGFVIDKFPISRPNLTFSTLTVSNMSPEDSSIYLCSVVRGLNTEAFFGQGTRLTVV.

The V gene is TRBV7-8, the J gene TRBJ1-1; D unclear. V lost 5 bases and J 4 bases, leaving 14 bases between the germline ends. Germline values: CDR1 SGHVS, CDR2 FQNEAQ. CDR3 length: 14 amino acids. The CDR3 here is CASSTLRGGTEAFF. DNA of the CDR3: TGTGCCAGCAGCACCCTTCGGGGAGGCACTGAAGCTTTCTTT.

This clone was counted a few times. A single base separates this from a much larger clone, so it may be a read error. The CDR3 bases are TGTGCCAGCAGCCAGACAGGGCCCTACGAGCAGTACTTC. Amino acids: CASSQTGPYEQYF. The J gene is TRBJ2-7, the V gene TRBV16; the match to TRBD1 covers 7 bases. V gave up 3 bases and J gave up 2 bases; unmatched junction bases: 1. Germline CDR1 is KGHSY and CDR2 is FQNENV. CDR3 length: 13 amino acids.

The V call is TRBV4-2, the J call TRBJ1-3, with D unclear. Germline CDR1 and CDR2: LGHNA and YNFKEQ. The CDR3 has 13 residues. The germline V and J ends were trimmed by 6 bases and 3 bases, with 9 bases remaining between them. CDR3 in amino acids: CASSSRVGNTIYF. The CDR3 DNA sequence: TGTGCCAGCAGTTCGAGGGTTGGAAACACCATATATTTT.

The chain links TRBV7-6 to TRBJ2-1; 12 nucleotides line up with TRBD1. J was trimmed by 0 bases and V by 4 bases; bases with no gene match: 7. The CDR3 contains 18 residues. Germline V gene lookup returns CDR1 SGHVS and CDR2 FNYEAQ. The chain's CDR3 is CASSYGGQGASSYNEQFF. The CDR3 DNA sequence: TGTGCCAGCAGCTACGGGGGACAGGGGGCAAGCTCCTACAATGAGCAGTTCTTC.

The rearrangement uses TRBV11-2 and TRBJ2-5; 12 nucleotides align to TRBD2. CDR1 is SGHAT and CDR2 is FQNNGV in the germline V gene. The CDR3 is 19 residues long. Trimming at V came to 3 bases and at J to 5 bases, leaving 16 bases not matched to a gene. CDR3 loop: CASSFRPTSGRRVRETQYF. CDR3 DNA sequence: TGTGCCAGCAGCTTTCGACCGACTAGCGGGAGACGGGTCAGGGAGACCCAGTACTTC. Variable domain in full (rest from reference TRBV11-2 and TRBJ2-5): EAGVAQSPRYKIIEKRQSVAFWCNPISGHATLYWYQQILGQGPKLLIQFQNNGVVDDSQLPKDRFSAERLKGVDSTLKIQPAKLEDSAVYLCASSFRPTSGRRVRETQYFGPGTRLLVL.

There are a few counts of this clone. CDR3 DNA: TGTGCCAGCAGCGGCGGACAGGGGCACGGGGAGCTGTTTTTT. Its translation is CASSGGQGHGELFF. This rearrangement joins TRBV5-4 to TRBJ2-2; 9 bases align to TRBD1. J gave up 7 bases and V 4 bases, and 5 bases lay outside the gene matches. CDR3 size: 14 residues. CDR1 and CDR2 (germline): SGHNT, YYREEE (reference sequence). Variable domain in full (rest from reference TRBV5-4 and TRBJ2-2): ETGVTQSPTHLIKTRGQQVTLRCSSQSGHNTVSWYQQALGQGPQFIFQYYREEENGRGNFPPRFSGLQFPNYSSELNVNALELDDSALYLCASSGGQGHGELFFGEGSRLTVL.

Only one count was recorded for this clone. The chain recombines TRBV18 with TRBJ2-1; D is perhaps TRBD2 (6 bases). The CDR3 is 16 amino acids. V lost 2 bases and J 0 bases, leaving 11 bases between the germline ends. Germline CDR1 reads KGHSH; CDR2 reads LQKENI. The CDR3 loop is CASSPSGGFSYNEQFF. The CDR3 DNA is TGTGCCAGCTCACCAAGTGGGGGGTTCTCCTACAATGAGCAGTTCTTC. The entire variable domain, with the rest obtained from reference TRBV18 and TRBJ2-1, is as follows: NAGVMQNPRHLVRRRGQEARLRCSPMKGHSHVYWYRQLPEEGLKFMVYLQKENIIDESGMPKERFSAEFPKEGPSILRIQQVVRGDSAAYFCASSPSGGFSYNEQFFGPGTRLTVL.

V usage is TRBV19 and J usage is TRBJ2-6; 9 nucleotides line up with TRBD1. The V and J ends lost 6 bases and 0 bases, in that order; junction bases with no gene match: 9. Germline V gives CDR1 LNHDA, CDR2 SQIVND (reference sequence). The CDR3 length is 18 residues. This CDR3 is CASRNGRDRVSGANVLTF. DNA of the CDR3: TGTGCCAGTAGGAACGGCCGGGACAGGGTCTCTGGGGCCAACGTCCTGACTTTC.

V and J are TRBV27 and TRBJ1-1; unclear D gene. Trimming removed 0 bases from V and 1 base from J, with 9 bases in between. The CDR3 contains 15 residues. CDR1 MNHEY and CDR2 SMNVEV come from the germline V gene (reference sequence). The CDR3 is CASSLSLHGNTEAFF. CDR3 sequence (DNA): TGTGCCAGCAGTTTATCGCTCCACGGGAACACTGAAGCTTTCTTT.

The table lists this clone with a count of one. V gene TRBV9 combines with J gene TRBJ1-4; the D is unclear. CDR3 length: 18 amino acids. Germline V lookup: CDR1 SGDLS, CDR2 YYNGEE. Trimming cost V 0 bases and J 0 bases, with 15 bases left between them. The CDR3 reads CASSVGEGRKTTNEKLFF. The CDR3 DNA reads as TGTGCCAGCAGCGTAGGTGAGGGCAGAAAGACAACTAATGAAAAACTGTTTTTT.

The CDR3 DNA is TGTGCCATCCGGGGCGCTCGGGTCACCGGGGAGCTGTTTTTT. The encoded protein is CAIRGARVTGELFF. The chain combines TRBV10-3 with TRBJ2-2, with D tentatively TRBD1 or TRBD2 (5 bases each). Germline V gene data show CDR1 as ENHRY and CDR2 as SYGVKD. CDR3 size: 14 residues. With 8 bases removed from V and 4 bases from J, the gap between germline ends came to 14 bases.

This clone has only a few counts. The chain has TRBV19 and TRBJ1-5, with D possibly matching TRBD1 (6 bases). The ends were cut back, 3 bases at V and 0 bases at J, with 12 bases in the middle. CDR1 and CDR2 from the germline V gene are LNHDA and SQIVND (reference sequence). The CDR3 contains 16 residues. The DNA of the CDR3 is TGTGCCAGTAGTATCGGACAGCACGATAGCAATCAGCCCCAGCATTTT. It specifies CASSIGQHDSNQPQHF.

The gene calls are TRBV5-6 and TRBJ1-6; tentatively, D is TRBD1 (5 bases). Trimming removed 0 bases from V and 5 bases from J, with 12 bases in between. The CDR3 has 16 amino acids. Germline V gives CDR1 SGHDT, CDR2 YYEEEE. The CDR3 DNA sequence: TGTGCCAGCAGCTTGGCGGGGGACTGGGATAATTCACCCCTCCACTTT. Residues: CASSLAGDWDNSPLHF.

The V call is TRBV3-1 (or the pseudogene TRBV3-2), the J call TRBJ2-1; 8 bases agree with TRBD1. Per germline, CDR1 LGHDT and CDR2 YNNKEL (reference sequence). V was clipped by 4 bases and J by 7 bases; unmatched bases: 3. The CDR3 spans 13 residues. This CDR3 is CASSPDRANEQFF. The CDR3 nucleotides are TGTGCCAGCAGCCCGGACAGGGCAAATGAGCAGTTCTTC.

The chain joins TRBV23-1 to TRBJ1-1, with TRBD1 identical over 9 bases. TRBV23-1 qualifies as an ORF whose function is uncertain. V was pared by 6 bases and J by 1 base, with 3 bases of the junction left unmatched. The length of the CDR3 is 14 residues. In DNA, the CDR3 is TGCGCCAGCAGGCACAGGGGGCCGAACACTGAAGCTTTCTTT. It translates to CASRHRGPNTEAFF.

This clone has only a few counts. This chain links TRBV3-1 (or the pseudogene TRBV3-2) with TRBJ1-4; D is unresolved. The CDR3 is made up of 16 amino acids. V was cut by 1 base and J by 0 bases, with 9 bases left in between. Germline V lookup: CDR1 LGHDT, CDR2 YNNKEL (reference sequence). The CDR3 loop reads CASSQGVKTTNEKLFF. CDR3 DNA: TGTGCCAGCAGCCAAGGGGTAAAGACAACTAATGAAAAACTGTTTTTT.

V and J are TRBV27 and TRBJ1-1, with D tentatively TRBD1 (6 bases). This CDR3 comprises 14 residues. Germline values: CDR1 MNHEY, CDR2 SMNVEV (reference sequence). Trimming pared 7 bases from V and 0 bases from J, leaving 12 bases between. The CDR3 spells CASTPGQLNTEAFF. As DNA, the CDR3 is TGTGCCAGCACACCCGGACAGCTGAACACTGAAGCTTTCTTT.

This rearrangement joins TRBV28 to TRBJ1-5; unclear D gene. The CDR3 runs to 13 residues. Trimming removed 4 bases at V and 5 bases at J, with 9 bases between. Germline V gene lookup returns CDR1 MDHEN and CDR2 SYDVKM. This CDR3 is CASSSGSYQPQHF. The DNA for the CDR3 is TGTGCCAGCAGTTCCGGGAGCTATCAGCCCCAGCATTTT.

V and J are TRBV28 and TRBJ1-2; D is unresolved. V was pared by 11 bases and J by 5 bases, with 12 bases between. Germline V gene data show CDR1 as MDHEN and CDR2 as SYDVKM. The CDR3 is 11 residues long. The CDR3 coding sequence is TGTGCCGTCGTTACGGGATATGGCTACACCTTC. Translated: CAVVTGYGYTF.

This sequence joins TRBV19 and TRBJ1-4; D may be TRBD1 (6 bases). The CDR3 is made up of 13 amino acids. Trimming cost V 6 bases and J 5 bases, with 10 bases left between them. CDR1 LNHDA and CDR2 SQIVND come from the germline V gene (reference sequence). Written as DNA, the CDR3 is TGTGCCAGTAGCAGGGACATAAATGAAAAACTGTTTTTT. Translation: CASSRDINEKLFF.

The V and J genes are TRBV15 and TRBJ2-2; D may be TRBD2 (6 bases). Germline lookup yields CDR1 LNHNV and CDR2 YYDKDF (reference sequence). The length of the CDR3 is 18 residues. V gave up 0 bases and J gave up 6 bases, with 20 bases separating them. The CDR3 sequence is CATSRDSPVAARPGELFF. In nucleotides, the CDR3 is TGTGCCACCAGCAGAGATTCCCCCGTAGCGGCCCGACCCGGGGAGCTGTTTTTT.